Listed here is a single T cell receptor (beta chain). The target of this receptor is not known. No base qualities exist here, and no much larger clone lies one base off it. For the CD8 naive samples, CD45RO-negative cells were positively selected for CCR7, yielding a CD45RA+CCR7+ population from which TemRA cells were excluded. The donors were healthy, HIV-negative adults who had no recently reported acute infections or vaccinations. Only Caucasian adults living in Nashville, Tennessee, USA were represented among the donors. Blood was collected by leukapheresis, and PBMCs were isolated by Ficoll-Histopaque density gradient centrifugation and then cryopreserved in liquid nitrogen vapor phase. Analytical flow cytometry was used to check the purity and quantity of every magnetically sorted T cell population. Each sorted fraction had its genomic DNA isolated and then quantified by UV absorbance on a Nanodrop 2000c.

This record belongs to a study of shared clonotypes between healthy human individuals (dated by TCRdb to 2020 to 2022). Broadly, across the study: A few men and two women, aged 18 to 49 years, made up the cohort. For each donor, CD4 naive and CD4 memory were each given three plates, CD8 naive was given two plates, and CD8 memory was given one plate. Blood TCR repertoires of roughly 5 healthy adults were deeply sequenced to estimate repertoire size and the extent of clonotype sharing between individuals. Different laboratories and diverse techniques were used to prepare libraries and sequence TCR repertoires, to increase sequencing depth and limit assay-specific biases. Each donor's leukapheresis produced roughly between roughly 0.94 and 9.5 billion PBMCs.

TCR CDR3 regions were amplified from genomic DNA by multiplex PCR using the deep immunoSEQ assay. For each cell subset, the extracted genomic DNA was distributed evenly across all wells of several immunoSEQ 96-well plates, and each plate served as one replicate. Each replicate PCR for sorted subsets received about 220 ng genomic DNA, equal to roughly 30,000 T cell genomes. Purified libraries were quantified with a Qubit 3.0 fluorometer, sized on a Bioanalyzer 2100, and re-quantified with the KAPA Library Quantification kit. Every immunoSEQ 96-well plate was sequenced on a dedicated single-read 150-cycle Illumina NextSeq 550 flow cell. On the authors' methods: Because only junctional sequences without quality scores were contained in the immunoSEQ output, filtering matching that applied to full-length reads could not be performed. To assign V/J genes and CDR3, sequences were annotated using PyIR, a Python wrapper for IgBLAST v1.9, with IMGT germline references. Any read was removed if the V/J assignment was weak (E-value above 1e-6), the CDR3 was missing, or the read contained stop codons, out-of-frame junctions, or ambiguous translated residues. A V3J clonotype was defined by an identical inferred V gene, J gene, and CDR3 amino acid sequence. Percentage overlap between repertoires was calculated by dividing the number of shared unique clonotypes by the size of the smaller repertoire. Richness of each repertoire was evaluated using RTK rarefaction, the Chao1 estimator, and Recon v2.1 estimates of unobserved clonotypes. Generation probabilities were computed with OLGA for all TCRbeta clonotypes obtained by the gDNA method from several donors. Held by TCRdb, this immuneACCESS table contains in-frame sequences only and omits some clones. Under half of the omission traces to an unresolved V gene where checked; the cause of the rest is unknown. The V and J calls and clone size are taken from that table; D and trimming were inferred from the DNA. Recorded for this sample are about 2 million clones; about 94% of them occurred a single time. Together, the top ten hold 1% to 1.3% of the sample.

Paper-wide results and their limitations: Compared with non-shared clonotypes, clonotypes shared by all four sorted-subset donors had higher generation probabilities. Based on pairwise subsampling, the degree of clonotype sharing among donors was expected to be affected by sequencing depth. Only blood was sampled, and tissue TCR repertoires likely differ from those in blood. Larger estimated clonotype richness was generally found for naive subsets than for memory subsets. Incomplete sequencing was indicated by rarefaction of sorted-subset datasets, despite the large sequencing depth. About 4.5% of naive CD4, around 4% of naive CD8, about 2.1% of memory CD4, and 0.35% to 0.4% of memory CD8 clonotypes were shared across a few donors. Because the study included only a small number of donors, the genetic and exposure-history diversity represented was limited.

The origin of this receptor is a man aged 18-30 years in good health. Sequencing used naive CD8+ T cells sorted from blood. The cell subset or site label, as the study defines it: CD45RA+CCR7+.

The nucleotide sequence is TGTGCCAGCAGCGTAGAGCTTGAAGGGGTGATCACAGATACGCAGTATTTT. This codes for CASSVELEGVITDTQYF. The sequence joins TRBV9 to TRBJ2-3; TRBD1 is a possible D gene, resting on 5 matching bases. The trim is 0 bases for V and 2 bases for J, with a gap of 16 bases between the germline ends. The CDR3 spans 17 residues, from the cysteine through the phenylalanine. The DNA shown is the 51-base CDR3, in frame from base 1. Per the germline V gene, SGDLS is the CDR1 and YYNGEE is the CDR2.